The 6 T cell receptor beta chains below all came from one sample that was sequenced in a study of radiotherapy plus CTLA-4 blockade in lung cancer. Sequencing was performed with immunoSEQ multiplex PCR; in TCRdb, only in-frame clones are kept and a portion is missing. The sample yields some 92,000 clones, 82% seen once. This material consisted of peripheral blood, taken from a patient treated with radiotherapy plus ipilimumab. Source of these receptors: a human donor with non-small cell lung cancer who had a partial response to radiotherapy plus ipilimumab.

V gene TRBV18 combines with J gene TRBJ2-7; 8 positions match TRBD1. The germline CDR1 and CDR2 sequences are KGHSH and LQKENI. The CDR3 is 15 amino acids. V gave up 3 bases and J gave up 2 bases; unmatched junction bases: 6. The CDR3 DNA follows: TGTGCCAGCTCACCCGGACAGGGTTTTGCCTACGAGCAGTACTTC. Translated, it gives CASSPGQGFAYEQYF.

CDR3 coding DNA: TGCGCCAGCAGCCCCCGGACTAGCGGGAGGGGGAACACCGGGGAGCTGTTTTTT. Translated: CASSPRTSGRGNTGELFF. The chain couples TRBV5-1 to TRBJ2-2; 15 nucleotides agree with TRBD2. Trimming cost V 4 bases and J 1 base; bases outside gene matches: 5. Per the germline V gene, CDR1 is SGHRS and CDR2 is YFSETQ. CDR3 length equals 18 residues.

This clone has just one count. This chain joins TRBV7-3 and TRBJ2-7; TRBD2 matches 10 bases. The CDR3 length is 14 residues. Germline values: CDR1 SGHTA, CDR2 FQGTGA. J lost 7 bases, V lost 5 bases, and 8 bases had no gene match. CDR3 nucleotide sequence: TGTGCCAGCAGCCTCTTAGCGGGAGGAAATGAGCAGTACTTC. Translating gives CASSLLAGGNEQYF.

The table lists this clone with a count of one. The CDR3, as DNA: TGTGCCAGCAGCCCCCAGGGCTCTGGAAACACCATATATTTT. It encodes CASSPQGSGNTIYF. The chain is built from TRBV7-9 and TRBJ1-3, with TRBD1 as a possible D gene (5 bases). V was shortened by 5 bases and J by 0 bases, with 8 bases between the two germline ends. The CDR3 consists of 14 residues. The germline CDR1 and CDR2 sequences are SEHNR and FQNEAQ (reference sequence).

The rearrangement links TRBV28 to TRBJ1-1, with D possibly TRBD1 on 5 matching bases. This CDR3 is built from 12 residues. The ends were cut back, 6 bases at V and 4 bases at J, with 9 bases in the middle. In germline, CDR1 is MDHEN, CDR2 SYDVKM. CDR3 sequence reads: CASSRQGTEAFF. DNA of the CDR3: TGTGCCAGCAGCCGGCAGGGCACTGAAGCTTTCTTT.

The chain links TRBV6-1 to TRBJ2-1; no clear D. This CDR3 spans 15 amino acids. V was trimmed by 4 bases and J by 0 bases, leaving 10 bases between them. Germline-derived CDR1 and CDR2 are MNHNS and SASEGT. The chain's CDR3 is CASSVVSDSYNEQFF. CDR3 DNA sequence: TGTGCCAGCAGTGTAGTCAGCGACTCCTACAATGAGCAGTTCTTC.